These 4 T cell receptor beta chains were sequenced from one sample in a study of T cell responses to AZD1222 COVID-19 vaccine. The data were produced by immunoSEQ multiplex PCR, yet TCRdb's version contains in-frame clones alone and is incomplete. The table shows tens of thousands of clones, with under 90% occurring only once. The sequencing used peripheral blood, collected on day 0 of AZD1222 vaccination. Every receptor here comes from an adult in good health.

The rearrangement links TRBV7-6 to TRBJ2-5; perhaps D is TRBD1 or TRBD2 (5 bases each). The V and J ends lost 5 bases and 5 bases respectively, with 18 bases between them. From germline, CDR1 is SGHVS and CDR2 FNYEAQ. The CDR3 covers 15 residues. The CDR3 coding sequence is TGTGCCAGCAGCCTAGAGACCCGAGGGGTGGAGACCCAGTACTTC. This translates into CASSLETRGVETQYF.

This chain links TRBV7-9 with TRBJ1-6; the D gene is possibly TRBD1 (5 bases). Germline V lookup: CDR1 SEHNR, CDR2 FQNEAQ (reference sequence). The CDR3 covers 14 residues. Trimming stripped 2 bases from V and 9 bases from J, with 11 bases between. The CDR3 sequence: CASSLNVGGSPLHF. CDR3 coding DNA: TGTGCCAGCAGCTTAAACGTCGGGGGTTCACCCCTCCACTTT.

The V gene is TRBV30, the J gene TRBJ1-6; D unresolved. V was clipped by 2 bases and J by 11 bases, with 13 bases between them. The CDR3 is 13 residues long. Per germline, CDR1 GTSNPN and CDR2 SVGIG (reference sequence). CDR3 sequence: CAWSPLAGAPLHF. CDR3 bases: TGTGCCTGGAGTCCGTTAGCTGGGGCACCCCTCCACTTT.

The CDR3 loop is CASRYRDSYEQYF. DNA for the CDR3: TGTGCCAGCAGATACCGGGACAGCTACGAGCAGTACTTC. The V gene is TRBV27, the J gene TRBJ2-7, with 7 bases aligning to TRBD1. CDR3 length: 13 amino acids. Trimming cost V 6 bases and J 3 bases; bases outside gene matches: 5. Germline V CDR1 and CDR2: MNHEY, SMNVEV (reference sequence).